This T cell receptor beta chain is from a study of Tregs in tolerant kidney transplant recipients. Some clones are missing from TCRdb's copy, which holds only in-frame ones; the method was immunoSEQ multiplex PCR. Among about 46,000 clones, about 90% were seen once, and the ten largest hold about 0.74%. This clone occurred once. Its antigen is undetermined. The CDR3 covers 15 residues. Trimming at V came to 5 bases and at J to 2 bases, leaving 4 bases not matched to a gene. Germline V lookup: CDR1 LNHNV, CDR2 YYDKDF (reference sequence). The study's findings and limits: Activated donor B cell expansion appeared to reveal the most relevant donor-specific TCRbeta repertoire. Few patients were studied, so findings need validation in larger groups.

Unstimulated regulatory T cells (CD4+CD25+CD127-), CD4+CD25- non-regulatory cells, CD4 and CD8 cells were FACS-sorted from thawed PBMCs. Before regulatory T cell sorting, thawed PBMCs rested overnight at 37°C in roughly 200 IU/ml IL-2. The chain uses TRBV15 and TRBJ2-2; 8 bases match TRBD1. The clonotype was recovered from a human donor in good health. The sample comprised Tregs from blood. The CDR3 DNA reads TGTGCCACCAGCGGGGACAGGCCAAACACCGGGGAGCTGTTTTTT. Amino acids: CATSGDRPNTGELFF. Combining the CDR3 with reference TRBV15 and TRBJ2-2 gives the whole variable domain DAMVIQNPRYQVTQFGKPVTLSCSQTLNHNVMYWYQQKSSQAPKLLFHYYDKDFNNEADTPDNFQSRRPNTSFCFLDIRSPGLGDTAMYLCATSGDRPNTGELFFGEGSRLTVL.